This note documents a single T cell receptor (beta chain) sequence. The V gene's germline CDR1 is SGDLS and CDR2 YYNGEE. The V segment lost 3 bases and the J segment 0 bases; nucleotides outside the gene matches: 9. The CDR3 contains 18 residues. The sample belongs to a study of shared clonotypes between healthy human individuals. Naive CD8 populations comprised CD45RO-negative cells positively selected for CCR7, excluding terminally differentiated effector memory CD45RA+ cells. In the source study's methods: With immunoSEQ giving junction-only sequences and no quality scores, filtering differed. Produced via immunoSEQ multiplex PCR; TCRdb's table is partial and in-frame only. The DNA gave D and trimming, while V, J and clone size come from that table. The table includes some 580,000 clones, 95% to 98% detected once.

The clonotype comes from a young man in good health. V gene TRBV9 combines with J gene TRBJ1-4; 9 positions match TRBD1. The sample consisted of naive CD8+ T cells sorted from blood. CDR3 nucleotides: TGTGCCAGCAGCGGCCGGGACAGGGACTTTTCAACTAATGAAAAACTGTTTTTT. Protein product: CASSGRDRDFSTNEKLFF.